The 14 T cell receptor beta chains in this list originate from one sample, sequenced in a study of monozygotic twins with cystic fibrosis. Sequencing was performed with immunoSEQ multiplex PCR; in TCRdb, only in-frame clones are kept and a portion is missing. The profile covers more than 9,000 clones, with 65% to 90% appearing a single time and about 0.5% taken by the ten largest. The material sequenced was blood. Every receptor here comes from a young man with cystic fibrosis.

The CDR3 reads CASSPRTSGRALVYEQYF. The DNA of the CDR3 is TGCGCCAGCAGCCCCCGGACTAGCGGGAGGGCCCTCGTTTACGAGCAGTACTTC. The rearrangement uses TRBV5-1 and TRBJ2-7; TRBD2 aligns across 15 bases. Germline-derived CDR1 and CDR2 are SGHRS and YFSETQ. With 4 bases clipped from V and 4 bases from J, the junction kept 12 bases outside the gene matches. The CDR3 has 18 amino acids.

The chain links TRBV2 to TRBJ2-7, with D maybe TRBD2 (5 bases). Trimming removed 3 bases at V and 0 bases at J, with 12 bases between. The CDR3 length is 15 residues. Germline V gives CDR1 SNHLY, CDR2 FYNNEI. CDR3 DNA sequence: TGTGCCAGCAGTGACAGGACTCCCTCCTCCTACGAGCAGTACTTC. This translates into CASSDRTPSSYEQYF.

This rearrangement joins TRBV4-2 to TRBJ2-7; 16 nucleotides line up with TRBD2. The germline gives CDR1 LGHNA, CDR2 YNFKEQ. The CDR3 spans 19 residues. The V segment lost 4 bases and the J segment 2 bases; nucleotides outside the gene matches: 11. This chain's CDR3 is CASSLLGLAGGQTTYEQYF. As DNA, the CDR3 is TGTGCCAGCAGCCTGTTGGGACTAGCGGGGGGGCAAACGACCTACGAGCAGTACTTC.

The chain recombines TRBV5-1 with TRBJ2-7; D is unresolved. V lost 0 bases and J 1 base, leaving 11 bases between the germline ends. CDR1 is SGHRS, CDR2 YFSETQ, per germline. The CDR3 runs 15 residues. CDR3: CASSLVPGPSYEQYF. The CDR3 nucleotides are TGCGCCAGCAGCTTGGTACCCGGGCCTTCCTACGAGCAGTACTTC.

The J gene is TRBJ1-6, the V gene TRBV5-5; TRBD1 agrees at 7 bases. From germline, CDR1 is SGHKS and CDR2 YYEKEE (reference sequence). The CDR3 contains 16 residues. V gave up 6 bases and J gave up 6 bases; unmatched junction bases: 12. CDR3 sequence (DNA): TGTGCCAGCACCCACAGGGGATCCCTGGGTAATTCACCCCTCCACTTT. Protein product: CASTHRGSLGNSPLHF.

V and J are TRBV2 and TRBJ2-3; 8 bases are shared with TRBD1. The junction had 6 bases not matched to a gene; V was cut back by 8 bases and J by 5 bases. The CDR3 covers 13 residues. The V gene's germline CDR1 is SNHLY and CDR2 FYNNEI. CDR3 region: CASGGQGIDTQYF. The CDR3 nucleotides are TGTGCCAGCGGAGGACAGGGAATAGATACGCAGTATTTT. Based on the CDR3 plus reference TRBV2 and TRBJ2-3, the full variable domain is EPEVTQTPSHQVTQMGQEVILRCVPISNHLYFYWYRQILGQKVEFLVSFYNNEISEKSEIFDDQFSVERPDGSNFTLKIRSTKLEDSAMYFCASGGQGIDTQYFGPGTRLTVL.

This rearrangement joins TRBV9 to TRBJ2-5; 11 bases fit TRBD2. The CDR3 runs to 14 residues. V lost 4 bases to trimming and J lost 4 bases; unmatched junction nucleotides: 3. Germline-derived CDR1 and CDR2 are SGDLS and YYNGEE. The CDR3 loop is CASSIGLAGETQYF. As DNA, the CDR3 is TGTGCCAGCAGCATTGGACTAGCGGGAGAGACCCAGTACTTC.

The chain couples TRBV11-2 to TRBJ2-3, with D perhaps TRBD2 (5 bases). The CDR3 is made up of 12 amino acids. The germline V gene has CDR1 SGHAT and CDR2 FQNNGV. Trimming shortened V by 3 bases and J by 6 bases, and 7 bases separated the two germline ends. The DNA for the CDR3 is TGTGCCAGCAGCTTGAGGGCCGATACGCAGTATTTT. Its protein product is CASSLRADTQYF.

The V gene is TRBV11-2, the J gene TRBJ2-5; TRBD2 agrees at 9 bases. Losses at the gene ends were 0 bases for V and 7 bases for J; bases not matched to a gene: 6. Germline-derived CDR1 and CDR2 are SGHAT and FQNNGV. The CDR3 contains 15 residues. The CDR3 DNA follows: TGTGCCAGCAGCTTAGATCCGGGTAGCGGGAGGACCCAGTACTTC. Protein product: CASSLDPGSGRTQYF.

The CDR3 is CASSRQGASYEQYF. CDR3 nucleotide sequence: TGTGCCAGCAGCAGACAGGGGGCCTCCTACGAGCAGTACTTC. V is TRBV7-2 and J is TRBJ2-7, with 10 bases aligning to TRBD1. The V segment lost 5 bases and the J segment 0 bases; nucleotides outside the gene matches: 1. The CDR3 has 14 residues. The germline gives CDR1 SGHTA, CDR2 FQGNSA. Supplemented by reference TRBV7-2 and TRBJ2-7, the full variable domain reads GAGVSQSPSNKVTEKGKDVELRCDPISGHTALYWYRQSLGQGLEFLIYFQGNSAPDKSGLPSDRFSAERTGGSVSTLTIQRTQQEDSAVYLCASSRQGASYEQYFGPGTRLTVT.

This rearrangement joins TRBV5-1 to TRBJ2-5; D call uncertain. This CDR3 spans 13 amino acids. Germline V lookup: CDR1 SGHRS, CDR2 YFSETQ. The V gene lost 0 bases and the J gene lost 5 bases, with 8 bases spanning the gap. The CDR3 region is CASSLAPRETQYF. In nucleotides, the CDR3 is TGCGCCAGCAGCTTGGCCCCGAGGGAGACCCAGTACTTC.

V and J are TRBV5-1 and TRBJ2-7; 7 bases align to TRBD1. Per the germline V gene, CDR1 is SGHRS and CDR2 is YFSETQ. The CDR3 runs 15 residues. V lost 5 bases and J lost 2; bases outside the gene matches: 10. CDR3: CASSNNRGLTYEQYF. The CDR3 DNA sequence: TGCGCCAGCAGTAATAATAGGGGGCTAACCTACGAGCAGTACTTC.

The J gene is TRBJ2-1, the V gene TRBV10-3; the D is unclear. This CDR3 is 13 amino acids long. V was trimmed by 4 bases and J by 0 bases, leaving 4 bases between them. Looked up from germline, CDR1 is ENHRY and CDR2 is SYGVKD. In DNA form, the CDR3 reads TGTGCCATCAGTGGCCCCTCCTACAATGAGCAGTTCTTC. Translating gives CAISGPSYNEQFF.

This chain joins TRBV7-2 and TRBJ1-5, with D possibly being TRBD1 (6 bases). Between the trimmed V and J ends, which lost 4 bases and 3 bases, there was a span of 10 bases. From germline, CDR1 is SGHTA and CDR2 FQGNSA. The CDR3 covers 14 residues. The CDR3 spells CASSSQGFNQPQHF. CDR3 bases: TGTGCCAGCAGCTCACAGGGTTTCAATCAGCCCCAGCATTTT.